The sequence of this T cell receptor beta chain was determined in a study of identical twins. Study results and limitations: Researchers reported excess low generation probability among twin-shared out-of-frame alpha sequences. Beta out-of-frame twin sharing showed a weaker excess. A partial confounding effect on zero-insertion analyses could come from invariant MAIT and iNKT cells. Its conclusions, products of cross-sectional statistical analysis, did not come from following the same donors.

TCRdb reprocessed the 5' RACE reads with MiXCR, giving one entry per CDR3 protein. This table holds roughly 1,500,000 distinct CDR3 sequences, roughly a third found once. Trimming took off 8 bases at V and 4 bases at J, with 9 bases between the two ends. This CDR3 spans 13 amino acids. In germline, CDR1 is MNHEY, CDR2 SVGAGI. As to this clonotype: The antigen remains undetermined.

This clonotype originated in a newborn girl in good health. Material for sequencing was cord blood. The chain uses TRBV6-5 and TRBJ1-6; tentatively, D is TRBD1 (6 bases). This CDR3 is CASQDRYNSPLHF. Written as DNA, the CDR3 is TGTGCCAGCCAGGACAGATATAATTCACCCCTCCACTTT.